Listed below are T cell receptor beta chains from one sample, sequenced in a study of blood T cell repertoires in COVID-19. Assay used: immunoSEQ multiplex PCR; TCRdb lists only in-frame clones, some missing. Of around 420,000 clones in the sample, 88% were seen once. The sequenced sample consisted of PBMCs or T cells enriched from blood (not recorded which). The source of these receptors is a woman between 35 and 50 years old with acute COVID-19. Each CDR3 is given with its conserved first and last residue. The D gene is left open where the match is weak. Expanded clones are given a class, and other clones once, few, many or no size at all.

TRBV12-3/TRBV12-4,NA,TRBJ1-4,NA,TGTGCCAGCACGCGACGGGAGGAAAAACTGTTTTTT,CASTRREEKLFF
TRBV2,NA,TRBJ1-1,TRBD1,TGTGCCAGCAGTGATACAGGGGGTTCTTACACTGAAGCTTTCTTT,CASSDTGGSYTEAFF
TRBV30,NA,TRBJ1-2,NA,TGTGCCTGGGGATACAGGGCCGGCTATGGCTACACCTTC,CAWGYRAGYGYTF
TRBV29-1,NA,TRBJ2-2,TRBD1,TGCAGCGCCACAGGGGGTGGCGGGGAGCTGTTTTTT,CSATGGGGELFF
TRBV6-5,NA,TRBJ1-2,NA,TGTGCCACCAGCCTAGGGGATCGGCTACTTGGTGGCTACACCTTC,CATSLGDRLLGGYTF
TRBV7-2,NA,TRBJ1-2,TRBD1,TGTGCCAGCAGCTGGATCGGGACAGATAACTATGGCTACACCTTC,CASSWIGTDNYGYTF
TRBV2,NA,TRBJ1-6,NA,TGTGCCAGTCGAGCGGAAAATTCACCCCTCCACTTT,CASRAENSPLHF
TRBV2,NA,TRBJ2-1,NA,TGTGCCAGCAGTACGGGGTATTACAATGAGCAGTTCTTC,CASSTGYYNEQFF
TRBV11-2,NA,TRBJ2-1,TRBD2,TGTGCCAGCAGCTCTCGAACTAGCGGAGGGCCCTACAATGAGCAGTTCTTC,CASSSRTSGGPYNEQFF
TRBV23-1,NA,TRBJ1-6,TRBD1,TGCGCCAGCAGTCAGGTTGGACAGGGCAGGAAAACCTATAATTCACCCCTCCACTTT,CASSQVGQGRKTYNSPLHF
TRBV7-9,once,TRBJ1-1,NA,TGTGCCAGCAGCTTAGCGTACGGGGTGCGGGGTGAAGCTTTCTTT,CASSLAYGVRGEAFF
TRBV9,NA,TRBJ1-2,NA,TGTGCCAGCAGCCCGGGACAAGGAAGCTATGGCTACACCTTC,CASSPGQGSYGYTF
TRBV5-4,NA,TRBJ1-2,TRBD1,TGTGCCAGCAGCTTGGAGCGGACAGGGGGATATGGCTACACCTTC,CASSLERTGGYGYTF
TRBV7-9,NA,TRBJ2-3,NA,TGTGCCAGCAGCTACCCGGGGTGGGGGCCTTCGGGTGGCACGCAGTATTTT,CASSYPGWGPSGGTQYF
TRBV9,few,TRBJ1-6,TRBD1,TGTGCCAGCAGCGCCGGACAGGATAATTCACCCCTCCACTTT,CASSAGQDNSPLHF
TRBV28,NA,TRBJ1-5,NA,TGTGCCAGCATACGGACAACAGGGACCAGCTATAGCAATCAGCCCCAGCATTTT,CASIRTTGTSYSNQPQHF
TRBV29-1,NA,TRBJ2-1,NA,TGCAGCGTTGAAGGAACGGGGAATGAGCAGTTCTTC,CSVEGTGNEQFF
TRBV6-6,NA,TRBJ2-7,TRBD1,TGTGCCAGCAGTTACCGACAGGGCGTCGAGCAGTACTTC,CASSYRQGVEQYF
TRBV19,NA,TRBJ1-6,NA,TGTGCCAGTAGTGCCGAACCGGGACGGAGGGATAATTCACCCCTCCACTTT,CASSAEPGRRDNSPLHF
TRBV4-1,NA,TRBJ2-1,TRBD2,TGCGCCAGCAGCCACACACCGGGGGGACTCAATGAGCAGTTCTTC,CASSHTPGGLNEQFF
TRBV11-2,NA,TRBJ1-5,TRBD1,TGTGCCAGCAGTAGCGGGACAGGGGGCTTTCAGCCCCAGCATTTT,CASSSGTGGFQPQHF
TRBV19,NA,TRBJ1-4,NA,TGTGCCAGTAGCTTAAGAGGGGGATTGGGTGAAAAACTGTTTTTT,CASSLRGGLGEKLFF
TRBV18,once,TRBJ1-1,NA,TGTGCCAGCTCACCATCCATTAAGCGGAGGTGGGACACTGAAGCTTTCTTT,CASSPSIKRRWDTEAFF
TRBV2,NA,TRBJ2-3,TRBD2,TGTGCCAGCAGTGTCAGCGGGGGCGCGACAGATACGCAGTATTTT,CASSVSGGATDTQYF
TRBV7-6,NA,TRBJ1-5,NA,TGTGCCAGCAGCTTAGAACCCGGAGGGGTATATAGCAATCAGCCCCAGCATTTT,CASSLEPGGVYSNQPQHF
TRBV10-3,NA,TRBJ2-3,TRBD1,TGTGCCATCAGTGGGACAGGGGGACTTGTGGGGACAGATACGCAGTATTTT,CAISGTGGLVGTDTQYF
TRBV6-2/TRBV6-3,NA,TRBJ1-1,NA,TGTGCCAGCAGCCTTAGAGGTGAGAACACTGAAGCTTTCTTT,CASSLRGENTEAFF
TRBV5-1,NA,TRBJ2-7,NA,TGCGCCAGCAGCCCAGACAACTACGAGCAGTACTTC,CASSPDNYEQYF
TRBV9,once,TRBJ2-7,NA,TGTGCCAGCAGCGCGGGTACGGGGTCGTCCTACGAGCAGTACTTC,CASSAGTGSSYEQYF
TRBV7-8,NA,TRBJ2-7,TRBD2,TGTGCCAGCAGCTTAGGAGGCGGGGGAGCCTACGAGCAGTACTTC,CASSLGGGGAYEQYF
TRBV2,few,TRBJ2-5,TRBD2,TGTGCCAGCAGTGAAGAGGCTAGCGGGGGGTGGAAGACCCAGTACTTC,CASSEEASGGWKTQYF
TRBV29-1,NA,TRBJ1-2,TRBD1,TGCAGCGTTGAAGGGACAGGGGTTGGGTATGGCTACACCTTC,CSVEGTGVGYGYTF
TRBV3-1/TRBV3-2,NA,TRBJ1-4,NA,TGTGCCAGCAGCCTAAGAACGGGGACTAATGAAAAACTGTTTTTT,CASSLRTGTNEKLFF
TRBV30,NA,TRBJ2-7,TRBD2,TGTGCCTGTCTAGCGGGGGGACCCTACGAGCAGTACTTC,CACLAGGPYEQYF
TRBV19,NA,TRBJ2-7,NA,TGTGCCAGTAGTATTGCCGAGACAGTAATGTTCCCCTACGAGCAGTACTTC,CASSIAETVMFPYEQYF
TRBV19,NA,TRBJ1-5,NA,TGTGCCAGTAGTATCCCAGCGGGCCAGAGGGCGGATCAGCCCCAGCATTTT,CASSIPAGQRADQPQHF
TRBV11-2,NA,TRBJ2-6,NA,TGTGCCAGCAGCTTATCAGGGGTTTACACTGGGGCCAACGTCCTGACTTTC,CASSLSGVYTGANVLTF
TRBV19,NA,TRBJ1-5,TRBD1,TGTGCCAGTAGTATAAGGCAGGGGGCCCAGCCCCAGCATTTT,CASSIRQGAQPQHF
TRBV9,NA,TRBJ1-5,TRBD1,TGTGCCAGCAGCGCCTCCTCGGCCGACAGGGGTTGGGATCAGCCCCAGCATTTT,CASSASSADRGWDQPQHF
TRBV11-2,NA,TRBJ1-2,TRBD1,TGTGCCAGCAGGCGTCCGGGACAGGGGACGAGTAACTATGGCTACACCTTC,CASRRPGQGTSNYGYTF
TRBV29-1,NA,TRBJ2-2,NA,TGCAGCGTTTCTGTAGAAAACACCGGGGAGCTGTTTTTT,CSVSVENTGELFF
TRBV19,NA,TRBJ1-5,TRBD1,TGTGCCAGTAGTCAAAGGTGGGACAGGGCCCAGCCCCAGCATTTT,CASSQRWDRAQPQHF
TRBV19,NA,TRBJ2-3,TRBD2,TGTGCCAGTAGCCTGACTAGCGGGAGCACAGATACGCAGTATTTT,CASSLTSGSTDTQYF
TRBV4-1,NA,TRBJ2-7,TRBD1,TGCGCCAGCAGCCCAGGGACAGGTCGACTCTACGAGCAGTACTTC,CASSPGTGRLYEQYF
TRBV2,NA,TRBJ1-2,NA,TGTGCCAGCAGTGGAGGAGGAGGTGGGGACTATGGCTACACCTTC,CASSGGGGGDYGYTF
TRBV7-8,NA,TRBJ2-7,TRBD1,TGTGCCAGCAGCTCATCCGGGACAGGTACGGCTCGCCCCTACGAGCAGTACTTC,CASSSSGTGTARPYEQYF